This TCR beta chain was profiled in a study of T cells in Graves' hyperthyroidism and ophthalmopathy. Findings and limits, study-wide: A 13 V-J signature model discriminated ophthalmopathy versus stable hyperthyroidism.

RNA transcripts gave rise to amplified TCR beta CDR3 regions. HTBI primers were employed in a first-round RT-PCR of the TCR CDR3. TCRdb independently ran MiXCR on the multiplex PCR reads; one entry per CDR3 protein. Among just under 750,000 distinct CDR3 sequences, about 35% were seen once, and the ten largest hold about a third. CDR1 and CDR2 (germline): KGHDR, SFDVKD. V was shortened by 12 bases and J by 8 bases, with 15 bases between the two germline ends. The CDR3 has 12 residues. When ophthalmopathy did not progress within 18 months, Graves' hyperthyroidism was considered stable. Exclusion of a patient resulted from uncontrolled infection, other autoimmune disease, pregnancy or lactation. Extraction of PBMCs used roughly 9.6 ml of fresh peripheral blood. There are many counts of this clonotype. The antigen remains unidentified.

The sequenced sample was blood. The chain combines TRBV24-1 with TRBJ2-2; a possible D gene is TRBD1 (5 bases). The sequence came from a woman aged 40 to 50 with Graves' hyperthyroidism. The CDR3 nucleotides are TGTGCCGTGCAGGGAACACCGGGGGAGCTGTTTTTT. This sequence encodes CAVQGTPGELFF.